This is a list of T cell receptor beta chains from one sample in a study of blood T cell repertoires in COVID-19. Method: immunoSEQ multiplex PCR; TCRdb's copy keeps in-frame clones and lacks some. The top ten clones hold roughly 1.4% of a sample with about 230,000 clones, 84% of them seen once. The sample comprised peripheral blood. Receptors originate from a woman aged 40 to 49 who had recovered from COVID-19. The CDR3 runs from the conserved cysteine through the conserved F or W. The D gene is left open where the match is weak. The listing skips clone size in some rows; elsewhere it reads once, few, many or a size class.

>NA|NA|TRBV6-5|TRBJ2-3
CASKVEDTQYF
TGTGCCAGCAAAGTCGAGGATACGCAGTATTTT
>NA|NA|TRBV5-5|TRBJ2-7
CASSSTVDEQYF
TGTGCCAGCAGCTCTACAGTCGACGAGCAGTACTTC
>NA|TRBD1|TRBV6-2/TRBV6-3|TRBJ1-5
CASSRTGGNQPQHF
TGTGCCAGCAGTCGGACAGGGGGCAATCAGCCCCAGCATTTT
>NA|TRBD1|TRBV5-6|TRBJ2-2
CASSFRTGGITGELFF
TGTGCCAGCAGCTTTCGGACAGGGGGCATCACCGGGGAGCTGTTTTTT
>NA|NA|TRBV2|TRBJ1-1
CASSGPGGGNTEAFF
TGTGCCAGCAGTGGACCTGGTGGGGGCAACACTGAAGCTTTCTTT
>NA|TRBD2|TRBV5-4|TRBJ2-2
CASSLSGTSTGELFF
TGTGCCAGCAGCCTATCCGGGACTAGCACCGGGGAGCTGTTTTTT
>NA|TRBD2|TRBV5-1|TRBJ2-3
CASGTSGGLTDTQYF
TGCGCCAGCGGAACTAGCGGGGGGCTCACAGATACGCAGTATTTT
>once|NA|TRBV12-3/TRBV12-4|TRBJ2-1
CASRKGWNEQFF
TGTGCCAGCAGAAAGGGGTGGAATGAGCAGTTCTTC
>NA|NA|TRBV6-5|TRBJ1-2
CASHGGLSYGYTF
TGTGCCAGCCATGGGGGCTTATCCTATGGCTACACCTTC
>once|TRBD1|TRBV6-5|TRBJ1-2
CASSSYPGGANGYTF
TGTGCCAGCAGTTCCTACCCAGGGGGCGCGAATGGCTACACCTTC
>NA|NA|TRBV2|TRBJ2-1
CASLQDSYNEQFF
TGTGCCAGCCTCCAGGATTCTTACAATGAGCAGTTCTTC
>NA|NA|TRBV10-3|TRBJ2-5
CAISENREETQYF
TGTGCCATCAGTGAAAACAGGGAGGAGACCCAGTACTTC
>NA|NA|TRBV7-2|TRBJ1-1
CASRYWSMNTEAFF
TGTGCCAGCAGATACTGGTCAATGAACACTGAAGCTTTCTTT
>NA|TRBD2|TRBV28|TRBJ2-1
CASSLGRGGYNEQFF
TGTGCCAGCAGTTTAGGGCGGGGGGGCTACAATGAGCAGTTCTTC
>NA|NA|TRBV4-1|TRBJ1-6
CASSQDGGEGYNSPLHF
TGCGCCAGCAGCCAAGATGGAGGGGAGGGTTATAATTCACCCCTCCACTTT
>NA|TRBD1|TRBV12-3/TRBV12-4|TRBJ1-1
CASSQTGVTEAFF
TGTGCCAGCAGCCAAACAGGGGTTACTGAAGCTTTCTTT
>NA|NA|TRBV7-2|TRBJ1-4
CASSRGPLLELFF
TGTGCCAGCAGCAGGGGTCCCCTTCTCGAACTGTTTTTT
>NA|TRBD1|TRBV7-2|TRBJ1-5
CASSDRGYSNQPQHF
TGTGCCAGCAGCGACAGGGGCTATAGCAATCAGCCCCAGCATTTT
>NA|NA|TRBV7-2|TRBJ2-5
CASSSNREQTQYF
TGTGCCAGCAGCTCGAACAGGGAACAGACCCAGTACTTC
>NA|TRBD1|TRBV9|TRBJ2-1
CASSAGDSSYNEQFF
TGTGCCAGCAGCGCAGGGGACAGCTCCTACAATGAGCAGTTCTTC
>few|TRBD1|TRBV29-1|TRBJ1-6
CSVGTAENSPLHF
TGCAGCGTCGGGACAGCAGAGAATTCACCCCTCCACTTT
>NA|NA|TRBV12-5|TRBJ2-1
CASGLTSENEQFF
TGTGCTAGTGGTTTGACCTCTGAGAATGAGCAGTTCTTC
>NA|NA|TRBV10-3|TRBJ1-6
CAIRTGSSYNSPLHF
TGTGCCATCAGAACAGGGAGCTCCTATAATTCACCCCTCCACTTT
>NA|NA|TRBV5-5|TRBJ2-5
CASSSDLKETQYF
TGTGCCAGCAGCTCCGACTTGAAAGAGACCCAGTACTTC
>NA|NA|TRBV19|TRBJ2-6
CASRPNRGAGANVLTF
TGTGCCAGTAGACCTAATCGGGGAGCTGGGGCCAACGTCCTGACTTTC
>NA|TRBD1|TRBV10-3|TRBJ1-1
CAISEFQGADTEAFF
TGTGCCATCAGTGAATTTCAGGGGGCGGACACTGAAGCTTTCTTT
>few|TRBD1|TRBV19|TRBJ1-3
CASSIDFDRAGNTIYF
TGTGCCAGTAGTATAGACTTCGACAGGGCTGGAAACACCATATATTTT
>NA|NA|TRBV7-2|TRBJ1-6
CASSSVGGSDSPLHF
TGTGCCAGCAGCTCCGTGGGAGGGAGCGATTCACCCCTCCACTTT
>once|TRBD1|TRBV5-4|TRBJ1-4
CASSLMQGANEKLFF
TGTGCCAGCAGCTTGATGCAGGGGGCAAATGAAAAACTGTTTTTT
>NA|TRBD2|TRBV7-2|TRBJ2-1
CASSLVGGTSGVSYNEQFF
TGTGCCAGCAGCTTAGTCGGCGGGACTAGCGGGGTGTCCTACAATGAGCAGTTCTTC
>NA|NA|TRBV5-1|TRBJ2-2
CASSLQNTGELFF
TGCGCCAGCAGCTTACAGAACACCGGGGAGCTGTTTTTT
>NA|TRBD2|TRBV5-4|TRBJ2-2
CASSPIAGSDTGELFF
TGTGCCAGCAGCCCAATAGCGGGGTCAGACACCGGGGAGCTGTTTTTT
>NA|NA|TRBV18|TRBJ2-4
CASSPWAERVAKNIQYF
TGTGCCAGCTCACCCTGGGCCGAGCGGGTAGCCAAAAACATTCAGTACTTC
>NA|NA|TRBV3-1/TRBV3-2|TRBJ1-1
CASRHFDSQTEAFF
TGTGCCAGCAGACACTTTGACTCTCAAACTGAAGCTTTCTTT
>NA|NA|TRBV18|TRBJ2-5
CASSPFQGGKETQYF
TGTGCCAGCTCACCTTTTCAGGGCGGTAAAGAGACCCAGTACTTC
>NA|TRBD1|TRBV18|TRBJ1-6
CASSPQQGGDSPLHF
TGTGCCAGCTCACCTCAACAGGGGGGGGATTCACCCCTCCACTTT
>few|NA|TRBV6-5|TRBJ2-7
CATRSAGLIYEQYF
TGTGCCACCCGAAGTGCTGGACTCATCTACGAGCAGTACTTC
>NA|TRBD1|TRBV29-1|TRBJ1-2
CSVAGTGYDYGYTF
TGCAGCGTGGCCGGGACAGGGTACGATTATGGCTACACCTTC
>NA|NA|TRBV7-2|TRBJ1-6
CASSLDRTSPLHF
TGTGCCAGCAGCTTAGACCGGACATCACCCCTCCACTTT
>few|TRBD2|TRBV4-3|TRBJ2-5
CASSQEASGGQETQYF
TGCGCCAGCAGCCAAGAGGCTAGCGGGGGACAAGAGACCCAGTACTTC
>NA|NA|TRBV6-2/TRBV6-3|TRBJ1-5
CASSFGQLVNQPQHF
TGTGCCAGCAGTTTCGGACAGCTCGTCAATCAGCCCCAGCATTTT
>once|NA|TRBV19|TRBJ1-1
CASSIETPLRTEAFF
TGTGCCAGTAGTATAGAGACACCCCTCAGGACTGAAGCTTTCTTT
>NA|TRBD2|TRBV10-2|TRBJ2-3
CASSDLGTSADTQYF
TGCGCCAGCAGTGATTTGGGGACTAGCGCAGATACGCAGTATTTT
>NA|NA|TRBV18|TRBJ1-3
CASSPIEGGGNTIYF
TGTGCCAGCTCACCTATCGAGGGAGGAGGAAACACCATATATTTT
>NA|TRBD1|TRBV19|TRBJ1-5
CASSIDLSTGGKPQHF
TGTGCCAGTAGTATAGATCTATCGACAGGGGGGAAGCCCCAGCATTTT
>NA|TRBD2|TRBV6-1|TRBJ2-1
CASSEVVSGGGISDEQFF
TGTGCCAGCAGTGAAGTCGTTAGCGGGGGGGGAATCTCAGATGAGCAGTTCTTC
>NA|NA|TRBV11-3|TRBJ2-1
CASRGNGVEQFF
TGTGCCAGCAGAGGCAACGGGGTTGAGCAGTTCTTC
>NA|NA|TRBV5-1|TRBJ2-1
CASSLVVSNLGTSDYNEQFF
TGCGCCAGCAGCTTGGTTGTGTCGAATTTGGGGACATCGGACTACAATGAGCAGTTCTTC
>few|NA|TRBV9|TRBJ1-3
CASSVENGPFDRGGTNTIYF
TGTGCCAGCAGCGTAGAAAACGGTCCCTTCGATAGGGGCGGCACGAACACCATATATTTT
>NA|NA|TRBV7-2|TRBJ2-7
CASSYPLGEQYF
TGTGCCAGCAGCTACCCTCTCGGCGAGCAGTACTTC
>many|NA|TRBV28|TRBJ1-4
CASSEGLGEKLFF
TGTGCCAGCAGTGAAGGTCTGGGCGAAAAACTGTTTTTT
>NA|NA|TRBV7-2|TRBJ2-2
CATMPNLMNTGELFF
TGTGCCACCATGCCGAACCTAATGAACACCGGGGAGCTGTTTTTT
>NA|NA|TRBV6-2/TRBV6-3|TRBJ2-5
CASSSPGRGIGETQYF
TGTGCCAGCAGTTCCCCGGGGAGGGGGATTGGGGAGACCCAGTACTTC
>NA|NA|TRBV5-1|TRBJ2-3
CASSLAGASTDTQYF
TGCGCCAGCAGCTTGGCCGGTGCTAGCACAGATACGCAGTATTTT
>NA|TRBD1|TRBV7-2|TRBJ1-2
CASGLLDRGRAGYTF
TGTGCCAGCGGTCTACTGGACAGGGGGCGGGCTGGCTACACCTTC